This T cell receptor (beta chain) was profiled in a study of T cells in Graves' hyperthyroidism and ophthalmopathy. A NOSPECS grade of at least 4, a Clinical Activity Score of at least 3 and duration under 3 months were recorded in ophthalmopathy patients. Pregnant or lactating patients were excluded, as were those with uncontrolled infection or other autoimmune disease. The CDR3 extends over 14 amino acids. Germline CDR1 is LGHNA and CDR2 is YNFKEQ. The J segment lost 8 bases and the V segment lost 4 bases, leaving 4 bases of the junction unmatched. What was amplified from RNA transcripts were TCR beta CDR3 regions. The TCR CDR3 first-round RT-PCR relied on the HTBI primer set. TCRdb reanalysed the multiplex PCR reads using MiXCR and keeps one entry per CDR3 protein. The sample shows around 500,000 distinct CDR3 sequences, around 15% of them seen only once.

This rearrangement joins TRBV4-2 to TRBJ2-1; TRBD1 aligns across 11 bases. The sample comprised blood. The TCR was taken from a woman aged 25 to 39 with Graves' ophthalmopathy. The CDR3, as DNA: TGTGCCAGCAGCCTACCGGGACAGGGGGATGAGCAGTTCTTC. This translates into CASSLPGQGDEQFF.